This TCR beta chain was sequenced during a study of blood T cell repertoires in COVID-19. Turning to the study itself: PBMCs, B-cell-depleted T cells, or T cells were the source of the cDNA or gDNA that made up the material.

Enrolled through a virtual design, the participants were between about 18 and 100 years of age and came from 24 US areas. CDR1 and CDR2 from the germline V gene are MDHEN and SYDVKM. Trimming took 3 bases from V and 6 from J, leaving 12 bases between them. The CDR3 spans 15 residues. Per the authors' pipeline: Reference gene primer amplification gave nucleated cell count estimates. TCRdb keeps only in-frame clones here, not all; method: immunoSEQ multiplex PCR. That table gives V, J and clone size, and the DNA gave D and trimming. The repertoire consists of roughly 200,000 clones, with approximately 83% occurring once and the leading ten covering around 4%.

J is TRBJ1-6 and V is TRBV28, with a possible D match to TRBD1 (6 bases). This clonotype was sampled from a woman in her forties with acute COVID-19. Material: PBMCs or T cells enriched from blood (not recorded which). The CDR3 DNA sequence: TGTGCCAGCAGTTTGGAACACAGGGCTAATTCACCCCTCCACTTT. This codes for CASSLEHRANSPLHF.